This T cell receptor beta chain was retrieved from a study of T cell changes during pregnancy in multiple sclerosis. The CDR3 sequence is 15 residues long. Germline CDR1 and CDR2: SEHNR and FQNEAQ (reference sequence). Trimming took 3 bases from V and 5 from J, leaving 13 bases between them. Here immunoSEQ multiplex PCR was the method, and the copy in TCRdb shows in-frame clones only, minus some. The sample holds around 47,000 clones, 95% to 96% seen once. The chain links TRBV7-9 to TRBJ2-2; D is perhaps TRBD1 (6 bases). This TCR was sampled from a female donor with multiple sclerosis, enrolled in a pregnancy study. The sample was peripheral blood, taken in the second trimester of pregnancy. The CDR3 DNA follows: TGTGCCAGCAGCTTGGCACAGGGATGGACCGGGGAGCTGTTTTTT. Translating gives CASSLAQGWTGELFF.